Below, one TCR delta chain is given with its context. One base away lies a much larger clone, so this may be a sequencing read error. The data were obtained in a study of gamma-delta T cells after stem cell transplantation. TCRdb processed the RT-PCR reads again with the CATT caller. The sample consists of more than 1,000 delta-chain clones, 8.5% of them appearing once. There are 20 residues in the CDR3. Germline CDR1 GEAIGNYY, CDR2 EKD. The sequenced material came from gamma-delta T cells. The rearrangement uses TRDV2 and TRDJ1; 13 bases map to TRDD3. This clonotype was sampled from a human donor. It is not recorded whose cells these are; they may come from a transplant donor. As DNA, the CDR3 is TGTGCCTGTGGCACCGTCGGTTTACTGGGGGATACGCGTAACACCGATAAACTCATCTTT. Its translation: CACGTVGLLGDTRNTDKLIF.